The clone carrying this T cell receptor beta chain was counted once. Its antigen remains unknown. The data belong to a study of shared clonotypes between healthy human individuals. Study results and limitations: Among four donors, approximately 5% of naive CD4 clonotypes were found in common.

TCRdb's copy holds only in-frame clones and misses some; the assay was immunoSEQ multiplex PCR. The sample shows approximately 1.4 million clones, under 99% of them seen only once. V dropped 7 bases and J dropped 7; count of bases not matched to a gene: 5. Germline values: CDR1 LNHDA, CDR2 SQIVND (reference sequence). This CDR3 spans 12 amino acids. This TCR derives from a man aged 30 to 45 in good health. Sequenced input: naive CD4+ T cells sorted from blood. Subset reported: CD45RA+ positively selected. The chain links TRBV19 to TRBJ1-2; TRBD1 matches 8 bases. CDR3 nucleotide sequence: TGTGCCAGTACTAACAGGGGGTTTGGCTACACCTTC. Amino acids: CASTNRGFGYTF.